This T cell receptor (beta chain) was sequenced for a study of molecular identifiers for immune sequencing clone quantification. Germline CDR1 is SGHDT and CDR2 is YYEEEE. This CDR3 has 12 residues. V gave up 4 bases and J gave up 5 bases, with 7 bases separating them. Regarding the study as a whole: More than 97% of effector molecules, versus under 1% of naive-cell molecules, belonged to clones above 20 RNA copies.

As for this clonotype: The antigen remains unidentified.

Sorting was used to obtain naive CD8 T cells (CD8+CD4-CCR7+CD45RA+). MiXCR, applied by TCRdb to the PCR reads, yields one record per CDR3 protein. Of about 330,000 distinct CDR3 sequences in the sample, 24% were seen once. The receptor was isolated from a human donor in good health. Some libraries in this study had Jurkat cell RNA spiked in. V usage is TRBV5-6 and J usage is TRBJ2-1; D gene ambiguous. The sequencing sample was made of naive CD8+ T cells from blood, with Jurkat cell RNA spiked in. Subset indicated: FACS-sorted CD8+CD4-CCR7+CD45RA+ naive T cells. The CDR3 region has the DNA TGTGCCAGCAGCCAGTCCAACAATGAGCAGTTCTTC. Translation: CASSQSNNEQFF. Full variable domain (rest looked up from reference TRBV5-6 and TRBJ2-1): DAGVTQSPTHLIKTRGQQVTLRCSPKSGHDTVSWYQQALGQGPQFIFQYYEEEERQRGNFPDRFSGHQFPNYSSELNVNALLLGDSALYLCASSQSNNEQFFGPGTRLTVL.